The rows below give T cell receptor beta chains drawn from one sample of a study of OX40 agonist ivuxolimab in advanced cancers. The table came from immunoSEQ multiplex PCR; TCRdb's copy has only in-frame clones and leaves some out. The sample yields about 28,000 clones, less than 90% seen once. Sequenced material: CD4+ or CD8+ T cells sorted from blood, taken in a trial of the OX40 agonist ivuxolimab. Every receptor here comes from an adult with an advanced solid tumor such as melanoma, head and neck, liver or kidney cancer. The CDR3 runs from the conserved cysteine through the conserved F or W. D genes are given only for firm matches. Clone sizes are given selectively: once, few, many, or a class where the clone is expanded.

CDR3 protein: CSVWTASYEQYF
CDR3 DNA: TGCAGCGTATGGACAGCCTCCTACGAGCAGTACTTC
V gene: TRBV29-1
clone size: once
D gene: .
J gene: TRBJ2-7

CDR3 protein: CASSLDAGQDYGYTF
CDR3 DNA: TGTGCCAGCAGCTTAGATGCCGGACAGGACTATGGCTACACCTTC
V gene: TRBV7-9
clone size: few
D gene: TRBD1
J gene: TRBJ1-2

CDR3 protein: CASSSTDRPYEQYF
CDR3 DNA: TGTGCCAGCAGTTCCACGGACAGGCCCTACGAGCAGTACTTC
V gene: TRBV28
clone size: .
D gene: TRBD1
J gene: TRBJ2-7

CDR3 protein: CASGPRGGGPEQYF
CDR3 DNA: TGTGCTAGTGGTCCCCGCGGAGGGGGCCCCGAGCAGTACTTC
V gene: TRBV12-5
clone size: .
D gene: .
J gene: TRBJ2-7

CDR3 protein: CASSSTGGINYEQYF
CDR3 DNA: TGTGCCAGCAGTTCCACAGGGGGAATTAACTACGAGCAGTACTTC
V gene: TRBV6-6
clone size: .
D gene: TRBD1
J gene: TRBJ2-7

CDR3 protein: CASSYGTSLVYEQYF
CDR3 DNA: TGTGCCAGCAGTTACGGGACTAGCTTAGTATACGAGCAGTACTTC
V gene: TRBV6-5
clone size: .
D gene: TRBD2
J gene: TRBJ2-7

CDR3 protein: CASSLGQSQPQHF
CDR3 DNA: TGTGCCAGCAGTCTGGGACAGTCTCAGCCCCAGCATTTT
V gene: TRBV6-6
clone size: .
D gene: TRBD1
J gene: TRBJ1-5

CDR3 protein: CASSQEIGQPQHF
CDR3 DNA: TGCGCCAGCAGCCAAGAGATCGGTCAGCCCCAGCATTTT
V gene: TRBV4-1
clone size: .
D gene: .
J gene: TRBJ1-5

CDR3 protein: CASSQGGTDYGYTF
CDR3 DNA: TGTGCCAGCAGCCAAGGGGGGACAGACTATGGCTACACCTTC
V gene: TRBV4-2
clone size: .
D gene: TRBD1
J gene: TRBJ1-2

CDR3 protein: CASSLRGFTYEQYF
CDR3 DNA: TGTGCCAGCAGTTTAAGGGGTTTTACCTACGAGCAGTACTTC
V gene: TRBV27
clone size: once
D gene: .
J gene: TRBJ2-7

CDR3 protein: CASSVGLASADTQYF
CDR3 DNA: TGTGCCAGCAGCGTAGGACTAGCGAGCGCAGATACGCAGTATTTT
V gene: TRBV9
clone size: .
D gene: TRBD2
J gene: TRBJ2-3

CDR3 protein: CASSRQDGKPYEQYF
CDR3 DNA: TGTGCCAGCAGCAGACAGGACGGGAAACCCTACGAGCAGTACTTC
V gene: TRBV9
clone size: .
D gene: .
J gene: TRBJ2-7

CDR3 protein: CASSYSLTDTQYF
CDR3 DNA: TGTGCCAGCAGTTACTCGTTAACAGATACGCAGTATTTT
V gene: TRBV6-5
clone size: .
D gene: .
J gene: TRBJ2-3

CDR3 protein: CASSVSNQPQHF
CDR3 DNA: TGTGCCAGTAGTGTTAGCAATCAGCCCCAGCATTTT
V gene: TRBV19
clone size: once
D gene: .
J gene: TRBJ1-5

CDR3 protein: CASSPGTGSGGYTF
CDR3 DNA: TGTGCCAGTAGCCCCGGGACAGGGTCGGGTGGCTACACCTTC
V gene: TRBV19
clone size: few
D gene: TRBD1
J gene: TRBJ1-2

CDR3 protein: CASRGRDGTDTQYF
CDR3 DNA: TGTGCCAGCCGTGGCAGGGACGGAACAGATACGCAGTATTTT
V gene: TRBV28
clone size: .
D gene: .
J gene: TRBJ2-3

CDR3 protein: CASRRTGISNYGYTF
CDR3 DNA: TGTGCCAGCAGAAGAACAGGGATATCTAACTATGGCTACACCTTC
V gene: TRBV28
clone size: once
D gene: .
J gene: TRBJ1-2

CDR3 protein: CASSQPGYEQYF
CDR3 DNA: TGTGCCAGCAGCCAGCCTGGTTACGAGCAGTACTTC
V gene: TRBV14
clone size: .
D gene: .
J gene: TRBJ2-7

CDR3 protein: CASSHGTGGYEQYF
CDR3 DNA: TGTGCCAGCAGCCATGGAACAGGGGGCTACGAGCAGTACTTC
V gene: TRBV28
clone size: .
D gene: TRBD1
J gene: TRBJ2-7

CDR3 protein: CASSSGGGYTDTQYF
CDR3 DNA: TGTGCCAGCAGCTCCGGCGGGGGATACACAGATACGCAGTATTTT
V gene: TRBV11-2
clone size: few
D gene: TRBD2
J gene: TRBJ2-3

CDR3 protein: CASSLGRAVEQYF
CDR3 DNA: TGTGCCAGCAGTTTAGGGCGGGCCGTCGAGCAGTACTTC
V gene: TRBV28
clone size: .
D gene: .
J gene: TRBJ2-7

CDR3 protein: CASSPGGNEQFF
CDR3 DNA: TGTGCCAGCAGCCCGGGTGGCAATGAGCAGTTCTTC
V gene: TRBV9
clone size: .
D gene: .
J gene: TRBJ2-1

CDR3 protein: CASSEAPNPYGYTF
CDR3 DNA: TGTGCCAGCAGTGAAGCCCCGAACCCCTATGGCTACACCTTC
V gene: TRBV2
clone size: .
D gene: .
J gene: TRBJ1-2

CDR3 protein: CASSLRTDSYNSPLHF
CDR3 DNA: TGTGCCAGCAGCTTGCGAACAGATTCCTATAATTCACCCCTCCACTTT
V gene: TRBV5-8
clone size: .
D gene: .
J gene: TRBJ1-6

CDR3 protein: CAISESRGDGYTF
CDR3 DNA: TGTGCCATCAGTGAGTCGCGGGGAGATGGCTACACCTTC
V gene: TRBV10-3
clone size: few
D gene: .
J gene: TRBJ1-2

CDR3 protein: CASSQGKTARFLEQFF
CDR3 DNA: TGTGCCAGCAGCCAGGGCAAGACGGCACGGTTTCTAGAGCAGTTCTTC
V gene: TRBV25-1
clone size: .
D gene: .
J gene: TRBJ2-1

CDR3 protein: CASSLGRDTYNQPQHF
CDR3 DNA: TGCGCCAGCAGCCTTGGACGGGACACTTACAATCAGCCCCAGCATTTT
V gene: TRBV4-1
clone size: .
D gene: .
J gene: TRBJ1-5

CDR3 protein: CASGGSYEQYF
CDR3 DNA: TGTGCCAGCGGGGGCTCCTACGAGCAGTACTTC
V gene: TRBV11-2
clone size: .
D gene: .
J gene: TRBJ2-7

CDR3 protein: CASSFRNLAGGRGDTQYF
CDR3 DNA: TGTGCCAGCAGCTTCCGAAACCTAGCGGGGGGGCGGGGAGATACGCAGTATTTT
V gene: TRBV13
clone size: .
D gene: TRBD2
J gene: TRBJ2-3

CDR3 protein: CASRGDLSSYNEQFF
CDR3 DNA: TGTGCCAGCAGGGGGGACCTCAGCTCCTACAATGAGCAGTTCTTC
V gene: TRBV2
clone size: .
D gene: .
J gene: TRBJ2-1

CDR3 protein: CASSTLNSRANEKLFF
CDR3 DNA: TGTGCCAGCAGCACATTAAACAGCCGAGCTAATGAAAAACTGTTTTTT
V gene: TRBV5-6
clone size: .
D gene: .
J gene: TRBJ1-4

CDR3 protein: CASSPTLNEQFF
CDR3 DNA: TGCGCCAGCAGCCCCACCCTTAATGAGCAGTTCTTC
V gene: TRBV4-1
clone size: few
D gene: .
J gene: TRBJ2-1

CDR3 protein: CASSLGYNEQFF
CDR3 DNA: TGTGCCAGCAGCCTCGGGTACAATGAGCAGTTCTTC
V gene: TRBV14
clone size: .
D gene: .
J gene: TRBJ2-1

CDR3 protein: CASSLGRAYEQYF
CDR3 DNA: TGTGCCAGCAGCTTGGGCAGGGCGTACGAGCAGTACTTC
V gene: TRBV13
clone size: .
D gene: .
J gene: TRBJ2-7

CDR3 protein: CASSGDRYNEQFF
CDR3 DNA: TGTGCCAGCAGTGGCGACAGATACAATGAGCAGTTCTTC
V gene: TRBV25-1
clone size: .
D gene: .
J gene: TRBJ2-1

CDR3 protein: CASSEFASGGTKNIQYF
CDR3 DNA: TGTGCCAGCAGTGAATTCGCTAGCGGGGGAACCAAAAACATTCAGTACTTC
V gene: TRBV6-4
clone size: once
D gene: TRBD2
J gene: TRBJ2-4

CDR3 protein: CASSESGGNTEAFF
CDR3 DNA: TGCGCCAGCAGTGAGTCAGGGGGAAACACTGAAGCTTTCTTT
V gene: TRBV10-2
clone size: .
D gene: .
J gene: TRBJ1-1

CDR3 protein: CASTDTFGEQFF
CDR3 DNA: TGTGCCAGTACTGACACCTTCGGGGAGCAGTTCTTC
V gene: TRBV19
clone size: few
D gene: .
J gene: TRBJ2-1

CDR3 protein: CASSESSYNEQFF
CDR3 DNA: TGTGCCAGCAGTGAGAGCTCCTACAATGAGCAGTTCTTC
V gene: TRBV2
clone size: .
D gene: .
J gene: TRBJ2-1

CDR3 protein: CSVEVFPTNEQFF
CDR3 DNA: TGCAGCGTTGAAGTCTTCCCCACCAATGAGCAGTTCTTC
V gene: TRBV29-1
clone size: .
D gene: .
J gene: TRBJ2-1

CDR3 protein: CASGLWQGTTNYGYTF
CDR3 DNA: TGTGCTAGTGGTTTGTGGCAGGGGACGACTAACTATGGCTACACCTTC
V gene: TRBV12-5
clone size: .
D gene: .
J gene: TRBJ1-2

CDR3 protein: CASSLGGGSLVFDGYTF
CDR3 DNA: TGCGCCAGCAGCTTGGGAGGCGGATCTCTGGTGTTCGATGGCTACACCTTC
V gene: TRBV5-1
clone size: .
D gene: .
J gene: TRBJ1-2

CDR3 protein: CASSLQAANYGYTF
CDR3 DNA: TGTGCCAGCAGCTTGCAGGCGGCGAACTATGGCTACACCTTC
V gene: TRBV5-8
clone size: .
D gene: .
J gene: TRBJ1-2

CDR3 protein: CASSESHEQFF
CDR3 DNA: TGTGCCAGCAGTGAAAGTCATGAGCAGTTCTTC
V gene: TRBV6-1
clone size: .
D gene: .
J gene: TRBJ2-1

CDR3 protein: CAASGGKFDPDTQYF
CDR3 DNA: TGTGCCGCTTCGGGGGGCAAATTCGACCCAGATACGCAGTATTTT
V gene: TRBV15
clone size: .
D gene: .
J gene: TRBJ2-3

CDR3 protein: CASSFGQGDYGYTF
CDR3 DNA: TGTGCCAGCAGTTTCGGACAGGGGGACTATGGCTACACCTTC
V gene: TRBV11-2
clone size: .
D gene: TRBD1
J gene: TRBJ1-2

CDR3 protein: CAWRSQGFHEQYF
CDR3 DNA: TGTGCCTGGAGATCACAGGGGTTCCACGAGCAGTACTTC
V gene: TRBV30
clone size: .
D gene: TRBD1
J gene: TRBJ2-7

CDR3 protein: CASSLGRSLAEAFF
CDR3 DNA: TGTGCCAGCAGCTTAGGCCGGAGCCTTGCGGAAGCTTTCTTT
V gene: TRBV5-6
clone size: .
D gene: .
J gene: TRBJ1-1

CDR3 protein: CASSFLAGGPTGELFF
CDR3 DNA: TGTGCCAGCAGTTTCCTAGCGGGGGGCCCCACGGGGGAGCTGTTTTTT
V gene: TRBV27
clone size: .
D gene: TRBD2
J gene: TRBJ2-2

CDR3 protein: CASSYGMGGWEQYF
CDR3 DNA: TGTGCCAGCAGTTACGGGATGGGGGGCTGGGAGCAGTACTTC
V gene: TRBV6-5
clone size: .
D gene: .
J gene: TRBJ2-7

CDR3 protein: CASSWNRENSYNEQFF
CDR3 DNA: TGTGCCAGTAGTTGGAACAGGGAAAACTCCTACAATGAGCAGTTCTTC
V gene: TRBV19
clone size: .
D gene: .
J gene: TRBJ2-1